One and the same sample provided the 30 T cell receptor beta chains below, sequenced in a study of early T cells in non-severe SARS-CoV-2 infection. TCRdb reanalysed the 5' RACE reads using MiXCR and keeps one entry per CDR3 protein. Here the sample spans approximately 70,000 distinct CDR3 sequences, 9.5% to 15% being singletons. Sample: whole blood. Receptor source: an adult who was a healthcare worker with PCR-confirmed SARS-CoV-2 infection or an uninfected control (not recorded which).

In its sample, this clonotype was seen a few times. The chain has TRBV2 and TRBJ2-4; tentatively, D is TRBD1 (6 bases). Looked up from germline, CDR1 is SNHLY and CDR2 is FYNNEI. Trimming pared 8 bases from V and 3 bases from J, leaving 20 bases between. The CDR3 is 16 amino acids. The CDR3 protein is CASGGPTAKGKNIQYF. For the CDR3, the DNA is TGTGCCAGCGGGGGCCCTACCGCTAAGGGCAAAAACATTCAGTACTTC.

This clonotype has a count of ten or more. The chain joins TRBV19 to TRBJ1-2, with 7 bases matching TRBD1. The CDR3 is 15 residues long. Trimming removed 4 bases from V and 9 bases from J; junction bases left unmatched: 14. CDR1 is LNHDA and CDR2 is SQIVND in the germline V gene (reference sequence). The CDR3 sequence: CASSKMTGIKGSYTF. The DNA of the CDR3 is TGTGCCAGTAGTAAAATGACAGGGATCAAAGGCAGCTACACCTTC. The full variable domain, its missing parts supplied by reference TRBV19 and TRBJ1-2, is DGGITQSPKYLFRKEGQNVTLSCEQNLNHDAMYWYRQDPGQGLRLIYYSQIVNDFQKGDIAEGYSVSREKKESFPLTVTSAQKNPTAFYLCASSKMTGIKGSYTFGSGTRLTVV.

This chain connects TRBV7-2 to TRBJ1-6; TRBD1 is a possible D gene (6 bases). The CDR3 consists of 15 residues. Germline loops: CDR1 SGHTA, CDR2 FQGNSA. V shed 4 bases and J shed 7 bases, with 14 bases lying between them. This chain's CDR3 is CASSSDSDRNSPLHF. CDR3 DNA: TGTGCCAGCAGCTCGGACTCGGACAGAAATTCACCCCTCCACTTT.

This clonotype was counted between two and nine times. The chain combines TRBV29-1 with TRBJ2-1; 7 nucleotides align to TRBD1. V shed 6 bases and J 8 bases; nucleotides not matched to a gene: 16. CDR3 length: 15 amino acids. Germline CDR1 SQVTM, CDR2 ANQGSEA. In DNA form, the CDR3 reads TGCAGCGTCCCCAACCGGGACAGTGCCATCGATGAGCAGTTCTTC. Translating it yields CSVPNRDSAIDEQFF.

CDR3 nucleotides: TGCAGTGCGATCGGGGACACTCGTTCCTCCTACGAGCAGTACTTC. Translation: CSAIGDTRSSYEQYF. This chain connects TRBV20-1 to TRBJ2-7; tentative D call: TRBD1 (6 bases). CDR1 and CDR2 from the germline V gene are DFQATT and SNEGSKA (reference sequence). Trimming stripped 6 bases from V and 0 bases from J, with 18 bases between. The CDR3 extends over 15 amino acids.

The gene calls are TRBV6-6 and TRBJ2-7; 8 bases align to TRBD1. The CDR3 runs to 11 residues. Germline V gives CDR1 MNHNY, CDR2 SVGAGI (reference sequence). Germline trimming cut 6 bases from V and 7 bases from J; bases unmatched to any gene: 2. The CDR3: CASSTGGEQYF. CDR3 bases: TGTGCCAGCAGCACAGGGGGGGAGCAGTACTTC.

The sample holds one count of this clonotype. The rearrangement links TRBV9 to TRBJ1-1; a weak D match, TRBD1 (6 bases). Between the trimmed V and J ends, which lost 2 bases and 0 bases, there was a span of 11 bases. The CDR3 runs 15 residues. In germline, CDR1 is SGDLS, CDR2 YYNGEE. CDR3 protein: CASSVSGDMNTEAFF. In DNA, the CDR3 is TGTGCCAGCAGCGTGTCAGGGGATATGAACACTGAAGCTTTCTTT.

The chain links TRBV5-1 to TRBJ2-1, with 12 bases identical to TRBD2. Losses at the gene ends were 0 bases for V and 5 bases for J; bases not matched to a gene: 18. CDR1 is SGHRS and CDR2 is YFSETQ in the germline V gene. The CDR3 is 21 residues long. The CDR3 nucleotides are TGCGCCAGCAGCTTGGAAGGTGGTGAACTAGCGGGAGGTCGCCCCCACAATGAGCAGTTCTTC. This sequence encodes CASSLEGGELAGGRPHNEQFF.

The rearrangement uses TRBV28 and TRBJ2-1; 7 positions agree with TRBD1. The J segment lost 1 base and the V segment lost 6 bases, leaving 6 bases of the junction unmatched. Germline-derived CDR1 and CDR2 are MDHEN and SYDVKM. The CDR3 is made up of 15 amino acids. In DNA, the CDR3 is TGTGCCAGCAGCTCAGGGGGTGGATCCTACAATGAGCAGTTCTTC. This codes for CASSSGGGSYNEQFF.

This clonotype was seen a handful of times. V and J are TRBV27 and TRBJ2-7, with TRBD2 identical over 12 bases. The CDR3 runs 13 residues. Germline CDR1 is MNHEY and CDR2 is SMNVEV (reference sequence). V trimming: 8 bases; J trimming: 1 base; junction bases outside the gene matches: 0. As DNA, the CDR3 is TGTGCCAGCGGACTAGCGGGATCCTACGAGCAGTACTTC. Protein sequence: CASGLAGSYEQYF.

The chain carries TRBV28 and TRBJ1-3; D possibly corresponds to TRBD1 (5 bases). Germline V CDR1 and CDR2: MDHEN, SYDVKM. This CDR3 contains 16 residues. Trimming removed 5 bases from V and 2 bases from J, with 16 bases in between. CDR3 sequence reads: CASSTQNRPAGNTIYF. CDR3 sequence (DNA): TGTGCCAGCAGTACTCAGAACAGGCCTGCTGGAAACACCATATATTTT.

The V gene is TRBV27, the J gene TRBJ2-7; TRBD2 aligns across 9 bases. This CDR3 contains 15 residues. Germline V gene sequence: CDR1 MNHEY, CDR2 SMNVEV (reference sequence). V shed 5 bases, J shed 6 bases, and the junction held 11 bases outside the gene matches. CDR3 sequence reads: CASSLAAGGLSEQYF. Written as DNA, the CDR3 is TGTGCCAGCAGTCTGGCAGCGGGAGGTCTAAGCGAGCAGTACTTC.

The rearrangement joins TRBV10-3 to TRBJ2-3, with D hard to call. The V and J ends lost 3 bases and 5 bases respectively, with 3 bases between them. The germline V gene has CDR1 ENHRY and CDR2 SYGVKD. The CDR3 contains 11 residues. The CDR3 DNA is TGTGCCATCAGTGACGGAGATACGCAGTATTTT. Translation gives CAISDGDTQYF.

This clonotype was observed at least ten times. This CDR3 reads CASMPKPYEQYF. The CDR3 DNA sequence: TGTGCCAGCATGCCCAAACCCTACGAGCAGTACTTC. This chain joins TRBV2 and TRBJ2-7; D ambiguous. The CDR3 loop spans 12 amino acids. Trimming left V 7 bases short and J 2 bases short, with 9 bases between. Per the germline V gene, CDR1 is SNHLY and CDR2 is FYNNEI.

This clonotype has ten or more counts. J is TRBJ2-1 and V is TRBV29-1, with D unresolved. The ends were cut back, 1 base at V and 2 bases at J, with 6 bases in the middle. Germline loops: CDR1 SQVTM, CDR2 ANQGSEA. The CDR3 runs 13 residues. Written as DNA, the CDR3 is TGCAGCGTTGAAGTGGAACCCTACAATGAGCAGTTCTTC. Amino acid sequence: CSVEVEPYNEQFF.

This clonotype has ten or more counts. This chain uses TRBV11-2 with TRBJ1-6, with TRBD1 identical over 7 bases. Germline CDR1 reads SGHAT; CDR2 reads FQNNGV. There are 16 residues in the CDR3. Losses at the gene ends were 4 bases for V and 5 bases for J; bases not matched to a gene: 8. The CDR3 DNA follows: TGTGCCAGCAGCTCCCAGAACAGGGGCGATAATTCACCCCTCCACTTT. It translates to CASSSQNRGDNSPLHF.

This clonotype was seen ten or more times. The CDR3 DNA follows: TGTGCCAGCACCCCGGCAGCGGGCCTGAACACTGAAGCTTTCTTT. It translates to CASTPAAGLNTEAFF. V and J are TRBV7-8 and TRBJ1-1; D remains ambiguous. Germline CDR1 SGHVS, CDR2 FQNEAQ. With 7 bases removed from V and 0 bases from J, the gap between germline ends came to 15 bases. This CDR3 region has 15 residues.

The chain uses TRBV20-1 and TRBJ2-5; D remains unclear. Looked up from germline, CDR1 is DFQATT and CDR2 is SNEGSKA (reference sequence). The CDR3 is 15 amino acids. Between the trimmed V and J ends, which lost 1 base and 5 bases, there was a span of 17 bases. The CDR3 is CSARGWARHPETQYF. The CDR3 nucleotides read TGCAGTGCTAGAGGATGGGCCCGGCACCCGGAGACCCAGTACTTC.

CDR3 region: CASSLGTATDTQYF. DNA of the CDR3: TGCGCCAGCAGCTTGGGGACAGCCACAGATACGCAGTATTTT. This chain joins TRBV5-1 and TRBJ2-3; perhaps TRBD1 as D (6 bases). The germline V gene has CDR1 SGHRS and CDR2 YFSETQ. The CDR3 runs 14 residues. V lost 0 bases and J lost 2, with 7 bases in between.

CDR3 residues: CASSASGMSTDTQYF. The CDR3 nucleotides read TGTGCCAGCAGTGCTAGCGGGATGAGCACAGATACGCAGTATTTT. The V call is TRBV12-3 or TRBV12-4, the J call TRBJ2-3; 9 nucleotides line up with TRBD2. Germline trimming cut 5 bases from V and 0 bases from J; bases unmatched to any gene: 3. The CDR3 is 15 residues long.

This clonotype was picked up a small number of times. V and J are TRBV19 and TRBJ2-6, with D hard to call. This CDR3 region has 12 residues. V was trimmed by 8 bases and J by 1 base, leaving 3 bases between them. CDR1 LNHDA and CDR2 SQIVND come from the germline V gene (reference sequence). CDR3 protein: CASLSGANVLTF. For the CDR3, the DNA is TGTGCCAGTCTATCTGGGGCCAACGTCCTGACTTTC.

V and J are TRBV5-1 and TRBJ2-5, with D perhaps assigned TRBD1 or TRBD2 (5 bases each). Germline lookup yields CDR1 SGHRS and CDR2 YFSETQ. V lost 0 bases and J 0 bases, leaving 12 bases between the germline ends. The CDR3 contains 16 residues. CDR3 sequence: CASSLEVREYQETQYF. The CDR3 DNA is TGCGCCAGCAGCTTGGAGGTCAGGGAGTACCAAGAGACCCAGTACTTC.

This clonotype was seen only a few times. This sequence joins TRBV30 and TRBJ2-3, with TRBD2 identical over 10 bases. Germline V lookup: CDR1 GTSNPN, CDR2 SVGIG (reference sequence). With 5 bases clipped from V and 4 bases from J, the junction kept 9 bases outside the gene matches. The CDR3 totals 15 residues. The CDR3 region has the DNA TGTGCCTGGGGAAGCCTAGCGGGAGTACCAGATACGCAGTATTTT. Protein: CAWGSLAGVPDTQYF.

For this clonotype: Compared with germline, one end of the junction differs, possibly owing to a read error. The chain recombines TRBV20-1 with TRBJ1-6, with D uncertain. There are 15 residues in the CDR3. In germline, CDR1 is DFQATT, CDR2 SNEGSKA (reference sequence). The CDR3 DNA reads as TGCAGTGCCAGAGCAGTAGGGCGCGGGGATTCACCCCTCCACTTT. The encoded protein is CSARAVGRGDSPLHF.

A word on this clonotype: A clone one base away is much larger, so this may be a read error. The chain links TRBV11-2 to TRBJ2-5, with unresolved D. Between the trimmed V and J ends, which lost 7 bases and 0 bases, there was a span of 6 bases. The germline V gene encodes CDR1 SGHAT and CDR2 FQNNGV. This CDR3 region has 12 residues. CDR3 protein: CASNTNQETQYF. CDR3 in DNA: TGTGCCAGCAACACGAACCAAGAGACCCAGTACTTC.

The rearrangement links TRBV7-2 to TRBJ2-2; D unresolved. V lost 3 bases and J 6 bases, leaving 8 bases between the germline ends. Germline lookup yields CDR1 SGHTA and CDR2 FQGNSA. The CDR3 loop spans 13 amino acids. The CDR3 protein is CASSFEVSGELFF. CDR3 DNA sequence: TGTGCCAGCAGCTTTGAAGTTTCCGGGGAGCTGTTTTTT.

At least ten counts were recorded for this clonotype. The chain joins TRBV6-1 to TRBJ2-7; D could derive from TRBD1 or TRBD2 (5 bases each). The CDR3 runs 14 residues. Germline V gene sequence: CDR1 MNHNS, CDR2 SASEGT. Trimming took off 4 bases at V and 4 bases at J, with 14 bases between the two ends. CDR3 nucleotide sequence: TGTGCCAGCAGTGTCCGGGACGGGGAATACGAGCAGTACTTC. Its translation: CASSVRDGEYEQYF.

This clonotype was detected only a few times. The chain couples TRBV7-2 to TRBJ1-6; D unclear. The CDR3 is made up of 15 amino acids. Germline assignment: CDR1 SGHTA and CDR2 FQGNSA. V was shortened by 8 bases and J by 9 bases, with 20 bases between the two germline ends. The CDR3 loop reads CASGPQPNLSSPLHF. The CDR3, as DNA: TGTGCCAGCGGACCCCAACCCAATCTGAGTTCACCCCTCCACTTT.

This clonotype was recorded at least ten times. The rearrangement joins TRBV4-2 to TRBJ1-6; a possible D gene is TRBD1 (5 bases). The germline gives CDR1 LGHNA, CDR2 YNFKEQ. The V gene lost 0 bases and the J gene lost 0 bases, with 6 bases spanning the gap. The CDR3 extends over 16 amino acids. The CDR3 reads CASSQEGGSYNSPLHF. The CDR3 bases are TGTGCCAGCAGCCAAGAGGGGGGCTCCTATAATTCACCCCTCCACTTT.

This clonotype was seen many times. The chain combines TRBV6-1 with TRBJ2-5; perhaps TRBD2 as D (5 bases). V was trimmed by 6 bases and J by 4 bases, leaving 15 bases between them. The CDR3 is 14 residues long. In germline, CDR1 is MNHNS, CDR2 SASEGT. The CDR3 DNA sequence: TGTGCCAGCAGGAGGGCAGGACCCGGAGAGACCCAGTACTTC. Its translation: CASRRAGPGETQYF.